The T cell receptor (beta chain) under discussion was sequenced for a study of T cell responses to AZD1222 COVID-19 vaccine. Profiled with immunoSEQ multiplex PCR; TCRdb holds only in-frame clones, not every one. The sample yields 90,000 to 150,000 clones, over 80% seen once. General study findings and limits: Seropositivity was recorded at baseline in only a handful of AZD1222 recipients. Breadth and depth of Spike-specific TCRs rose after two AZD1222 doses. Repertoires in all cases were sampled only once the peak T cell response had passed. Vaccine-associated CD4 TCRs ranged over spike, dominating at 160-218 and 743-854.

Between the trimmed V and J ends, which lost 6 bases and 4 bases, there was a span of 15 bases. In germline, CDR1 is SNHLY, CDR2 FYNNEI. The CDR3 runs to 14 residues. Of note for this clone: Its antigen remains unidentified.

This sequence originates from an adult who received the AZD1222 COVID-19 vaccine. This rearrangement joins TRBV2 to TRBJ1-2; weak D call: TRBD1 (5 bases). Material: peripheral blood, obtained 28 days after the second AZD1222 dose. The CDR3 DNA reads as TGTGCCAGCAGAGGAGGGGAGGCGGCCTATGGCTACACCTTC. Its translation: CASRGGEAAYGYTF.